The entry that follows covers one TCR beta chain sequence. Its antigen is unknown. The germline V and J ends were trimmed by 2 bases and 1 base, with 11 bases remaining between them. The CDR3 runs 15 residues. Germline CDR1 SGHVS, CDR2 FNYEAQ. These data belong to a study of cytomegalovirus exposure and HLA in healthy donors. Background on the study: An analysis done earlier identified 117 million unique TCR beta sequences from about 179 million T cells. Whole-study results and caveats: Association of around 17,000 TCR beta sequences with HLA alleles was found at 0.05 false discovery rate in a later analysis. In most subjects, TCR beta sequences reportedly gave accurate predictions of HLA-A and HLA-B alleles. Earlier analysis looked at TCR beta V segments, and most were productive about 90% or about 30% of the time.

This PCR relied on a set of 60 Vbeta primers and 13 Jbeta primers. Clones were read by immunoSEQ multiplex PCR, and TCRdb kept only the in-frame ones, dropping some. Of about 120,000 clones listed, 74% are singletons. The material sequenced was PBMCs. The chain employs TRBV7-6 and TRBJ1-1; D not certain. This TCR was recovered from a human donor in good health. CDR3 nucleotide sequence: TGTGCCAGCAGCTTATCTCCAGGATCGAACACTGAAGCTTTCTTT. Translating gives CASSLSPGSNTEAFF.